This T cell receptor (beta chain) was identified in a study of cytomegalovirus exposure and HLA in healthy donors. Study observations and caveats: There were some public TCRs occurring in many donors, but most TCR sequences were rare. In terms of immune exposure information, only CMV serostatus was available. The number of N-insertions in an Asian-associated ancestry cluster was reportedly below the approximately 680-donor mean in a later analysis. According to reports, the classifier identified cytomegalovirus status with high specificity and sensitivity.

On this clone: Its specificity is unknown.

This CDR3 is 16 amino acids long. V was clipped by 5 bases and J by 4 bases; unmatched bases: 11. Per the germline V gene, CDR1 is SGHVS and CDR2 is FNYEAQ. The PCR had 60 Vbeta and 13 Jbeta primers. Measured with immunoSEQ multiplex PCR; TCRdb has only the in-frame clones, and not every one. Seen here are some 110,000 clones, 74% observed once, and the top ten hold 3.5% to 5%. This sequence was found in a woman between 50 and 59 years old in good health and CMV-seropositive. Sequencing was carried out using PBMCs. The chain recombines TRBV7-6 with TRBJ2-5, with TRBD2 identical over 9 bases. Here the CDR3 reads CASSLSNAGGGETQYF. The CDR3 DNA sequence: TGTGCCAGCAGCCTCTCCAACGCGGGGGGGGGAGAGACCCAGTACTTC.